The clone carrying this TCR beta chain was picked up many times. The data were obtained in a study of neurological immune-mediated disorders. The V and J ends lost 2 bases and 4 bases respectively, with 15 bases between them. Per the germline V gene, CDR1 is KGHDR and CDR2 is SFDVKD. The CDR3 has 16 residues. TCRdb processed the 5' RACE reads anew with MiXCR; each CDR3 protein has one entry. The sample lists approximately 100,000 distinct CDR3 sequences, 3% to 4.5% occurring once. Sequences were obtained from PBMCs. The TCR sequence derives from a woman aged 18-29 years with multiple sclerosis. This rearrangement joins TRBV24-1 to TRBJ2-3, with D perhaps TRBD1 (6 bases). CDR3 residues: CATSDSGQPFADTQYF. CDR3 bases: TGTGCCACCAGTGATTCCGGACAGCCTTTCGCAGATACGCAGTATTTT.